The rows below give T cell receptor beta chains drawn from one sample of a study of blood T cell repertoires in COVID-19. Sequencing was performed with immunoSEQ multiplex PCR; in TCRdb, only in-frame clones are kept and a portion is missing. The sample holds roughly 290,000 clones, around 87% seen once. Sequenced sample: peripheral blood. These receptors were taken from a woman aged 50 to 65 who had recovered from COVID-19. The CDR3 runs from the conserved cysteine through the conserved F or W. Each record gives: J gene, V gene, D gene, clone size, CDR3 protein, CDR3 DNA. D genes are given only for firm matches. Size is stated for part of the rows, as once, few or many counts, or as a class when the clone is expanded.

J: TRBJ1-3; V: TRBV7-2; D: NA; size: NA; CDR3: CASSLGGTGRNTIYF; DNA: TGTGCCAGCAGCTTAGGTGGAACGGGTCGCAACACCATATATTTT
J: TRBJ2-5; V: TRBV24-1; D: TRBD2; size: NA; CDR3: CATSDPGLAGEETQYF; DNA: TGTGCCACCAGTGACCCGGGACTAGCGGGAGAGGAGACCCAGTACTTC
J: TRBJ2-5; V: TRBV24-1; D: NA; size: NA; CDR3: CATSESGRGGQETQYF; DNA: TGTGCCACCAGTGAGTCGGGCAGGGGTGGCCAAGAGACCCAGTACTTC
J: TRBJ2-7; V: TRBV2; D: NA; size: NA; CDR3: CASRPFADSFRGEQYF; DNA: TGTGCCAGCAGGCCCTTCGCAGACAGCTTCAGGGGCGAGCAGTACTTC
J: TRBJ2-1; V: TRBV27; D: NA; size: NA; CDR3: CASSFDTEQFF; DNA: TGTGCCAGCAGTTTTGACACTGAGCAGTTCTTC
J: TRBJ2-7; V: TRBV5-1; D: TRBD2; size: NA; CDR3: CASSWSGSGGSYEQYF; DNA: TGCGCCAGCAGCTGGAGTGGCTCGGGAGGCTCCTACGAGCAGTACTTC
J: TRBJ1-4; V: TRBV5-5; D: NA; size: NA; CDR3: CASSFRATNEKLFF; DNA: TGTGCCAGCAGCTTCAGGGCAACTAATGAAAAACTGTTTTTT
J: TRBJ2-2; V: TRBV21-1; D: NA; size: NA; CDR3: CASSKAKFRDSRFRPDTGELFF; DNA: TGTGCCAGCAGCAAAGCCAAATTCCGGGACTCAAGATTCCGGCCTGACACCGGGGAGCTGTTTTTT
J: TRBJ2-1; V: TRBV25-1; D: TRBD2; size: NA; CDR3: CASSDSGTSFMNEQFF; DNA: TGTGCCAGCAGTGATTCCGGGACTAGCTTTATGAATGAGCAGTTCTTC
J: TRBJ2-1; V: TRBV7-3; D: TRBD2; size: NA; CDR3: CASSPGLGGEQFF; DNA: TGTGCCAGCAGCCCGGGACTAGGGGGTGAGCAGTTCTTC
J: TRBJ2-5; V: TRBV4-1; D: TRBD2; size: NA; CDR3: CASSHPWEGKETQYF; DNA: TGCGCCAGCAGCCACCCCTGGGAGGGGAAAGAGACCCAGTACTTC
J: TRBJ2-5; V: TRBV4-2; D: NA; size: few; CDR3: CASSQARGNQETQYF; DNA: TGTGCCAGCAGCCAAGCTCGCGGGAACCAAGAGACCCAGTACTTC
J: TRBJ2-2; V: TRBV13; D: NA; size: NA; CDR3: CASSTTIPGELFF; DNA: TGTGCCAGCAGCACTACTATACCCGGGGAGCTGTTTTTT
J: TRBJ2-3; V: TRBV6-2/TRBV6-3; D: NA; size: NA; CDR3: CASSYMGLPSDTQYF; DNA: TGTGCCAGCAGTTATATGGGACTCCCATCAGATACGCAGTATTTT
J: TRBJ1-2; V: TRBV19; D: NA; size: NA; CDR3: CASSRTGELFRYGYTF; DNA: TGTGCCAGTAGCAGGACCGGGGAGCTTTTTCGCTATGGCTACACCTTC
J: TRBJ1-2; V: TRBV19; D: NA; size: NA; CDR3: CASSIETGDYGYTF; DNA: TGTGCCAGTAGTATAGAAACGGGAGACTATGGCTACACCTTC
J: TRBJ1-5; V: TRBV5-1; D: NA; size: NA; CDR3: CASSWHRDTRHQPQHF; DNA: TGCGCCAGCAGCTGGCACCGGGACACGCGACATCAGCCCCAGCATTTT
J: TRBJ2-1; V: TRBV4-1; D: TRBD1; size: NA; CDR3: CASSQGQGVYNEQFF; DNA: TGCGCCAGCAGCCAAGGACAGGGGGTTTACAATGAGCAGTTCTTC
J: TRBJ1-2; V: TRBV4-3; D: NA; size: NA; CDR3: CASSQDAAARYTF; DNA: TGCGCCAGCAGCCAAGATGCGGCAGCAAGATACACCTTC
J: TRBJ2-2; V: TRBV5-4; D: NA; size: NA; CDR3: CASSWGGSLNTGELFF; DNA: TGTGCCAGCAGCTGGGGCGGCAGCTTGAACACCGGGGAGCTGTTTTTT
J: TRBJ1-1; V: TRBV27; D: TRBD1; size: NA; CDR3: CASSFRDRGLAEAFF; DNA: TGTGCCAGCAGTTTTAGGGACAGGGGGCTCGCTGAAGCTTTCTTT
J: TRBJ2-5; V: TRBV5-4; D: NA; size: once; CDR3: CASSLNRNQETQYF; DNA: TGTGCCAGCAGCCTCAACAGGAACCAAGAGACCCAGTACTTC
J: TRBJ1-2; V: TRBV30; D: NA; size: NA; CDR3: CAWTPLRGYGYTF; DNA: TGTGCCTGGACACCTCTGAGAGGGTATGGCTACACCTTC
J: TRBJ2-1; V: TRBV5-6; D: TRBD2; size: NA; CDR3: CASSLGGRLAANEQFF; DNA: TGTGCCAGCAGCTTGGGAGGTAGACTAGCGGCCAATGAGCAGTTCTTC
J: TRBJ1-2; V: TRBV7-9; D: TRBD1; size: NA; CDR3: CASRPGQDGYTF; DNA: TGTGCCAGCAGGCCAGGACAGGATGGCTACACCTTC
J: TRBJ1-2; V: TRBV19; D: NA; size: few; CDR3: CASSLTAARGGYTF; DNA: TGTGCCAGTAGTCTCACCGCGGCTAGGGGCGGCTACACCTTC
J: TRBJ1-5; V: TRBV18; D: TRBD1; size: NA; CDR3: CASSPADRGNQPQHF; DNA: TGTGCCAGCTCACCCGCCGACAGGGGCAATCAGCCCCAGCATTTT
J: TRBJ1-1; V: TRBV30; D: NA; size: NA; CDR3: CAWSVSGDTEAFF; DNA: TGTGCCTGGAGTGTATCGGGGGACACTGAAGCTTTCTTT
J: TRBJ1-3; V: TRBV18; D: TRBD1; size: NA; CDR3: CASSPGQVTGNTIYF; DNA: TGTGCCAGCTCCCCAGGACAGGTCACTGGAAACACCATATATTTT
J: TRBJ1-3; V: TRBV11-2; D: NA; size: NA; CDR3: CASSLSGAGNTIYF; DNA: TGTGCCAGCAGCTTATCAGGGGCTGGAAACACCATATATTTT
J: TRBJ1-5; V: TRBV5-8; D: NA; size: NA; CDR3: CASSLMGGNQPQHF; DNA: TGTGCCAGCAGCTTGATGGGGGGGAATCAGCCCCAGCATTTT
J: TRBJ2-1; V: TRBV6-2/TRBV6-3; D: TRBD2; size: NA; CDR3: CASSKTSGPYNEQFF; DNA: TGTGCCAGCAGTAAGACTAGCGGGCCCTACAATGAGCAGTTCTTC
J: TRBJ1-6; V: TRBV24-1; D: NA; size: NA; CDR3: CATSDPRHWKNSPLHF; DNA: TGTGCCACCAGTGACCCAAGACACTGGAAGAACTCACCCCTCCACTTT
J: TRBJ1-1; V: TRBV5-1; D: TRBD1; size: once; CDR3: CASSWGTVSNTEAFF; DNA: TGCGCCAGCAGCTGGGGGACAGTTTCGAACACTGAAGCTTTCTTT
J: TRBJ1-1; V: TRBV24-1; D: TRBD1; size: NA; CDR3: CATSDGGGREAFF; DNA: TGTGCCACCAGTGACGGAGGGGGCCGCGAAGCTTTCTTT
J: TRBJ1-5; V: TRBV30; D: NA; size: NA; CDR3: CAWSVRDTHVHF; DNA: TGTGCCTGGAGTGTACGGGACACCCACGTACATTTT
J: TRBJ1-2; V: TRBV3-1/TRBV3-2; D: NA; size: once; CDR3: CASSPTPGHHNYGYTF; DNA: TGTGCCAGCAGCCCGACGCCGGGACACCATAACTATGGCTACACCTTC
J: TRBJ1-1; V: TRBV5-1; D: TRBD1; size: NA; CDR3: CASSSVTGRPWGQNTEAFF; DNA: TGCGCCAGCAGCTCAGTGACAGGGCGCCCTTGGGGACAGAACACTGAAGCTTTCTTT
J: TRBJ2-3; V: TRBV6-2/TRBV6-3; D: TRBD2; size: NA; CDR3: CASSYGRLAGGSFSTSDTQYF; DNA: TGTGCCAGCAGTTACGGTCGGCTAGCGGGGGGGAGTTTTTCAACATCAGATACGCAGTATTTT
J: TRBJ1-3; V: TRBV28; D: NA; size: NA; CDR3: CASRQAGNTIYF; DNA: TGTGCCAGCAGACAGGCTGGAAACACCATATATTTT
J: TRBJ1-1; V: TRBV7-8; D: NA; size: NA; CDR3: CASSLGALGEAFF; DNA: TGTGCCAGCAGCTTAGGGGCCTTGGGCGAAGCTTTCTTT
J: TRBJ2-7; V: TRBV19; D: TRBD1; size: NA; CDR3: CASSTTGIFYEQYF; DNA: TGTGCCAGTAGTACGACAGGGATCTTCTACGAGCAGTACTTC